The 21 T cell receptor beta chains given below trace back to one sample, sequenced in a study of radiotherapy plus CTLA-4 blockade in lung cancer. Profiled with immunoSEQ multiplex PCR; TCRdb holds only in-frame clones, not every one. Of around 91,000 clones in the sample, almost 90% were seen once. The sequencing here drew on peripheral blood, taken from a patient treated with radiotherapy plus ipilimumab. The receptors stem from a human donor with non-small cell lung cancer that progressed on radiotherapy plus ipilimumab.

The CDR3 protein is CASSLGGTGRVTDTQYF. CDR3 in DNA: TGCGCCAGCAGCTTGGGTGGGACAGGGAGAGTTACAGATACGCAGTATTTT. V gene TRBV5-1 combines with J gene TRBJ2-3; 9 bases are a match to TRBD1. The V gene's germline CDR1 is SGHRS and CDR2 YFSETQ. The CDR3 length is 17 residues. J lost 3 bases, V lost 0 bases, and 8 bases had no gene match.

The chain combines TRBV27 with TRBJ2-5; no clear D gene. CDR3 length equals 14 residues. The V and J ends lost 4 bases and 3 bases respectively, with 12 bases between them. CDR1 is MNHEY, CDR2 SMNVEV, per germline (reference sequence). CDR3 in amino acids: CASSSHLEKETQYF. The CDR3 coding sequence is TGTGCCAGCAGTTCCCACTTAGAAAAAGAGACCCAGTACTTC.

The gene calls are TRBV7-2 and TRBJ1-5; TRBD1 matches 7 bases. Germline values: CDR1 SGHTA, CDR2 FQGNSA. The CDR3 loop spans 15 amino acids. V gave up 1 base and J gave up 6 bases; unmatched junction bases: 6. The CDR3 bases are TGTGCCAGCAGCTTAGTTACAGGGGTTGGTCAGCCCCAGCATTTT. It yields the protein CASSLVTGVGQPQHF.

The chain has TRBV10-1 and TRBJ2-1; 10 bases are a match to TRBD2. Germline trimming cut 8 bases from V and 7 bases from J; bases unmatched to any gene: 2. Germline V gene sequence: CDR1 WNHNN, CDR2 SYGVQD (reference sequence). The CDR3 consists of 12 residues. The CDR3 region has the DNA TGCGCCAGCCGAGCGGGAGGGAATGAGCAGTTCTTC. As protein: CASRAGGNEQFF.

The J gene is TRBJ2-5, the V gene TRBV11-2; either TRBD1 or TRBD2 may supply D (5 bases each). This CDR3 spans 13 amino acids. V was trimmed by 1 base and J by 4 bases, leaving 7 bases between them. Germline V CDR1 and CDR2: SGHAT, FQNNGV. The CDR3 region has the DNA TGTGCCAGCAGCTTAGGGGGGATAGAGACCCAGTACTTC. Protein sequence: CASSLGGIETQYF. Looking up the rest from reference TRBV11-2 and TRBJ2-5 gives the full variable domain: EAGVAQSPRYKIIEKRQSVAFWCNPISGHATLYWYQQILGQGPKLLIQFQNNGVVDDSQLPKDRFSAERLKGVDSTLKIQPAKLEDSAVYLCASSLGGIETQYFGPGTRLLVL.

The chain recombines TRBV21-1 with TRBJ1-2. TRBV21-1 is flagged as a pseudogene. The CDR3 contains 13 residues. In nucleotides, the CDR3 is TGTGCCAGCAGCCCTAGCAAGGGCTATGGCTACACCTTC. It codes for CASSPSKGYGYTF.

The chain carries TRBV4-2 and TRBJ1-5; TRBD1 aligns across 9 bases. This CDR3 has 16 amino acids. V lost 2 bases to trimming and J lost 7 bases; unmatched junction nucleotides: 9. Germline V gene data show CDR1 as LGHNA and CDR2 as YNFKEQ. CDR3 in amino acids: CASSQTVGQGGQPQHF. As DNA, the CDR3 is TGTGCCAGCAGCCAAACTGTGGGACAGGGTGGCCAGCCCCAGCATTTT.

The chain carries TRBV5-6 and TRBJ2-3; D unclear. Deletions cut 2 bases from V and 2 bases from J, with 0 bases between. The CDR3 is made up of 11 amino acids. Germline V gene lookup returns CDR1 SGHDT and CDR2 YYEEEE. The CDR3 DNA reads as TGTGCCAGCAGCTTCACAGATACGCAGTATTTT. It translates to CASSFTDTQYF.

In DNA, the CDR3 is TGCAGTGCTGTACAGGTCTACGAGCAGTACTTC. It yields the protein CSAVQVYEQYF. This chain joins TRBV20-1 and TRBJ2-7; D perhaps matches TRBD1 (5 bases). Germline CDR1 reads DFQATT; CDR2 reads SNEGSKA (reference sequence). The CDR3 runs to 11 residues. Trimming shortened V by 5 bases and J by 3 bases, and 8 bases separated the two germline ends.

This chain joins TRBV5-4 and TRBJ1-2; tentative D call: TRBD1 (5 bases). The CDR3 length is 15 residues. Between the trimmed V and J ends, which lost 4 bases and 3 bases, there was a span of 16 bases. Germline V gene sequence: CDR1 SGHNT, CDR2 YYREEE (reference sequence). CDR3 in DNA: TGTGCCAGCAGCCCCCAAGAGGGGACGGACTATGGCTACACCTTC. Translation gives CASSPQEGTDYGYTF.

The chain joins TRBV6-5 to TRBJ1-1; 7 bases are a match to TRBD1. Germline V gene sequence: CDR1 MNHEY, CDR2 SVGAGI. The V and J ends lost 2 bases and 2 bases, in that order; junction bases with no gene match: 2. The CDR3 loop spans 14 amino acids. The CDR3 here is CASSYGDSNTEAFF. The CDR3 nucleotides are TGTGCCAGCAGTTACGGGGACAGCAACACTGAAGCTTTCTTT.

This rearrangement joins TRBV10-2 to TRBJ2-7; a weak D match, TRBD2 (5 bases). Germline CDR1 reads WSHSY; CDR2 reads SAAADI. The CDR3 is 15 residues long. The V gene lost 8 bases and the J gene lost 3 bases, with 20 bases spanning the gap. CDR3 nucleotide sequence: TGCGCCAGCCTAGAGTCTCCAGGCCGGGGCTACGAGCAGTACTTC. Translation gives CASLESPGRGYEQYF.

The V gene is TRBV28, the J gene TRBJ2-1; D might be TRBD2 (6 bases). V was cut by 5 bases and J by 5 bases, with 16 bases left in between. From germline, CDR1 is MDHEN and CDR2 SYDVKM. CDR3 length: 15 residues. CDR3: CASSQPGLANNEQFF. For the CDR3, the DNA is TGTGCCAGCAGTCAGCCGGGACTCGCCAACAATGAGCAGTTCTTC. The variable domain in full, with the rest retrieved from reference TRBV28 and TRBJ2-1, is DVKVTQSSRYLVKRTGEKVFLECVQDMDHENMFWYRQDPGLGLRLIYFSYDVKMKEKGDIPEGYSVSREKKERFSLILESASTNQTSMYLCASSQPGLANNEQFFGPGTRLTVL.

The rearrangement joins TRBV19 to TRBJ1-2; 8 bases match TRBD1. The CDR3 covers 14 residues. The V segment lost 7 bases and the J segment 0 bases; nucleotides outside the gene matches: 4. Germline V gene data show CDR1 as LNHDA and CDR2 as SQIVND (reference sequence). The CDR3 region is CASNRDRTNYGYTF. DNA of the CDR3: TGTGCCAGTAACCGGGACAGGACTAACTATGGCTACACCTTC.

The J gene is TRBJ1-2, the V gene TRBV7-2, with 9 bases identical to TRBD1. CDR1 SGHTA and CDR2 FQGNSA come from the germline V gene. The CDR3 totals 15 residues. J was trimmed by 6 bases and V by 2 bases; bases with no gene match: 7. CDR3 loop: CASSLYGQGIDGYTF. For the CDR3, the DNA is TGTGCCAGCAGCTTATATGGACAGGGGATAGATGGCTACACCTTC.

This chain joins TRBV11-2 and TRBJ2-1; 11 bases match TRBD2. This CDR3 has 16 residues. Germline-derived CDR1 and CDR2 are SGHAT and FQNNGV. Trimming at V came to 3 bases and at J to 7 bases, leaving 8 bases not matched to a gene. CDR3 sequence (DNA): TGTGCCAGCAGCTTCTTTAGCGGGAGGGTCGGGAATGAGCAGTTCTTC. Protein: CASSFFSGRVGNEQFF.

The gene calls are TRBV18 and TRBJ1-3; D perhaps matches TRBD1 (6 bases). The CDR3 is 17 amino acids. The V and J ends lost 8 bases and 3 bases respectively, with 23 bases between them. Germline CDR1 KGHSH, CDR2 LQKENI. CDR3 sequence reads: CASQPGVGASRGNTIYF. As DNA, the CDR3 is TGTGCCAGCCAACCAGGCGTGGGGGCTTCGCGTGGAAACACCATATATTTT. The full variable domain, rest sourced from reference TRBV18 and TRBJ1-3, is NAGVMQNPRHLVRRRGQEARLRCSPMKGHSHVYWYRQLPEEGLKFMVYLQKENIIDESGMPKERFSAEFPKEGPSILRIQQVVRGDSAAYFCASQPGVGASRGNTIYFGEGSWLTVV.

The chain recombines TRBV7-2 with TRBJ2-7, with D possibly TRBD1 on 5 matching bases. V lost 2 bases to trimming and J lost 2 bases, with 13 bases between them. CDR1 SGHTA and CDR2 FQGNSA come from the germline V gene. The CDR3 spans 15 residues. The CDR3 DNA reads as TGTGCCAGCAGCTTACAGGGCCCGGTGCCCTACGAGCAGTACTTC. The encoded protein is CASSLQGPVPYEQYF.

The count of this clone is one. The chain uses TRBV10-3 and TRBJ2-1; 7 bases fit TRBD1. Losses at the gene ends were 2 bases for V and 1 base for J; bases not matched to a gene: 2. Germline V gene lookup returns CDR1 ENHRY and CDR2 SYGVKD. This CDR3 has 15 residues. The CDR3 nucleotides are TGTGCCATCAGTGAGGACAGGGCGTCCTACAATGAGCAGTTCTTC. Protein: CAISEDRASYNEQFF.

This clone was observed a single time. The CDR3, as DNA: TGTGCCAGCAGCTCCCCAGGATCGCCACGCCCGAACACTGAAGCTTTCTTT. This sequence encodes CASSSPGSPRPNTEAFF. The chain uses TRBV7-2 and TRBJ1-1; D call uncertain. Germline V gene data show CDR1 as SGHTA and CDR2 as FQGNSA. The CDR3 runs 17 residues. V shed 4 bases and J shed 1 base, with 19 bases lying between them.

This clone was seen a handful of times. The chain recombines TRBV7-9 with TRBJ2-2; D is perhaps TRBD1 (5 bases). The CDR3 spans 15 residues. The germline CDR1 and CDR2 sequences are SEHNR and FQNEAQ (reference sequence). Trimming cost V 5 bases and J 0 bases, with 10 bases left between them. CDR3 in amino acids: CASSQTATNTGELFF. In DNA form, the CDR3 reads TGTGCCAGCAGCCAGACAGCAACGAACACCGGGGAGCTGTTTTTT. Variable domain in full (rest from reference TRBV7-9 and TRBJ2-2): DTGVSQNPRHKITKRGQNVTFRCDPISEHNRLYWYRQTLGQGPEFLTYFQNEAQLEKSRLLSDRFSAERPKGSFSTLEIQRTEQGDSAMYLCASSQTATNTGELFFGEGSRLTVL.